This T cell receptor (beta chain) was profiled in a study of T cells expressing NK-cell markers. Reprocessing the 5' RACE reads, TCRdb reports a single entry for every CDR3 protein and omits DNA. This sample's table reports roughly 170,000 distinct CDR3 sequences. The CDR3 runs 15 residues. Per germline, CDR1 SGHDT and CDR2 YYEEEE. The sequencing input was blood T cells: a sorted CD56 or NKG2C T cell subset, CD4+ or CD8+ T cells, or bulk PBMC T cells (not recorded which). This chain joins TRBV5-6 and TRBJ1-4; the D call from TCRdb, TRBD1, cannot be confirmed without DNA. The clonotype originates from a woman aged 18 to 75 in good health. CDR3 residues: CASSLGRQGAEKLFF.